This T cell receptor (beta chain) came from a study of shared clonotypes between healthy human individuals. The trim removed 2 bases at V and 7 bases at J, leaving 10 bases unmatched. CDR1 MNHEY and CDR2 SMNVEV come from the germline V gene (reference sequence). This CDR3 region has 16 residues. Libraries were prepared by immunoSEQ multiplex PCR; TCRdb keeps only in-frame clonotypes and omits some of them. This sample has 85,000 to 100,000 clones, with 67% found just once. This TCR derives from a man aged 30 to 45 in good health. The chain joins TRBV27 to TRBJ2-1, with 8 positions matching TRBD2. Sample: memory CD8+ T cells sorted from blood. Subset given: CD45RO+ cells pooled with CCR7-negative TemRA cells. The CDR3 DNA is TGTGCCAGCAGTTTAATCCCAGCGGGAGTGCGGAATGAGCAGTTCTTC. Protein: CASSLIPAGVRNEQFF.